The 21 T cell receptor beta chains in this list originate from one sample, sequenced in a study of T-cell reconstitution after alpha-beta-depleted transplantation in children. Unique molecular identifiers were incorporated when the TCRbeta library was constructed. MiXCR was run by TCRdb on the PCR reads, yielding one entry per CDR3 protein. Of 100,000 to 130,000 distinct CDR3 sequences in the sample, approximately 6.9% were seen once. The sequencing used PBMCs, mostly from graft donor cells, collected 360 days after TCRalphabeta/CD19-depleted stem cell transplant. These receptors originate from a male patient under 10 years old who had a stem cell transplant for acute lymphoblastic leukemia, so the T cells may come from the graft donor.

The chain has TRBV27 and TRBJ1-5, with a weak D call TRBD1 (5 bases). The germline gives CDR1 MNHEY, CDR2 SMNVEV (reference sequence). Trimming took off 3 bases at V and 7 bases at J, with 7 bases between the two ends. The CDR3 extends over 12 amino acids. The CDR3 protein is CASSFQGQPQHF. The DNA for the CDR3 is TGTGCCAGCAGTTTCCAGGGCCAGCCCCAGCATTTT.

Details on this clonotype: A clone one base away is much larger, so this may be a read error. The V call is TRBV4-3, the J call TRBJ1-4, with no clear D. Germline lookup yields CDR1 LGHNA and CDR2 YSLEER. The CDR3 runs to 15 residues. CDR3 nucleotides: TGCTCCAGCAGCCAATCAGCACGGGGAGATGAAAAACTGTTTTTT. Translated: CSSSQSARGDEKLFF.

This clonotype was picked up many times. The genes are TRBV6-5 and TRBJ2-3; 10 bases map to TRBD2. Germline V gene sequence: CDR1 MNHEY, CDR2 SVGAGI. CDR3 length: 14 residues. Trimming took 7 bases from V and 7 from J; bases not matched to a gene: 8. CDR3 in amino acids: CASTKLAGLYTQYF. The CDR3 bases are TGTGCCAGCACTAAACTAGCGGGGCTCTATACGCAGTATTTT.

This clonotype was found many times. The chain carries TRBV7-9 and TRBJ2-1; no firm D call. In germline, CDR1 is SEHNR, CDR2 FQNEAQ (reference sequence). The CDR3 is 16 residues long. V gave up 4 bases and J gave up 2 bases, with 15 bases separating them. The CDR3 nucleotides are TGTGCCAGCAGCTCGAAGGGCGGAAAGGCCTACAATGAGCAGTTCTTC. It is translated as CASSSKGGKAYNEQFF.

The rearrangement uses TRBV7-2 and TRBJ2-7; D may be TRBD2 (6 bases). V gave up 2 bases and J gave up 5 bases, with 16 bases separating them. CDR1 is SGHTA, CDR2 FQGNSA, per germline. This CDR3 spans 15 amino acids. DNA of the CDR3: TGTGCCAGCAGCTTAACTCTCGGGAGCTGGGACGAGCAGTACTTC. Translated: CASSLTLGSWDEQYF.

There are many counts of this clonotype. The chain has TRBV10-3 and TRBJ1-5, with unresolved D. Trimming removed 5 bases at V and 3 bases at J, with 11 bases between. CDR3 length equals 14 residues. Germline V gene lookup returns CDR1 ENHRY and CDR2 SYGVKD. The CDR3 reads CAISRSPDNQPQHF. CDR3 coding DNA: TGTGCCATCAGTCGAAGCCCAGACAATCAGCCCCAGCATTTT.

V gene TRBV4-2 combines with J gene TRBJ1-4, with D perhaps matching TRBD1 (5 bases). CDR3 size: 16 residues. Germline V lookup: CDR1 LGHNA, CDR2 YNFKEQ. The germline V and J ends were trimmed by 0 bases and 8 bases, with 16 bases remaining between them. The CDR3 DNA sequence: TGTGCCAGCAGCCAAGATCTGGCGGGGGAAGGGGAAAAACTGTTTTTT. This encodes CASSQDLAGEGEKLFF.

CDR3 region: CASSLHLSYNEQFF. CDR3 nucleotides: TGTGCCAGCAGCTTGCACCTTTCCTACAATGAGCAGTTCTTC. The rearrangement uses TRBV5-6 and TRBJ2-1; unclear D gene. CDR1 and CDR2 (germline): SGHDT, YYEEEE. The CDR3 runs to 14 residues. Trimming took off 1 base at V and 1 base at J, with 6 bases between the two ends.

This clonotype occurred many times. The chain links TRBV7-9 to TRBJ2-2; the D is unclear. V gave up 3 bases and J gave up 7 bases, with 9 bases separating them. CDR1 is SEHNR and CDR2 is FQNEAQ in the germline V gene (reference sequence). The CDR3 totals 13 residues. The CDR3: CASSLILVGELFF. The CDR3 DNA reads TGTGCCAGCAGCTTGATATTGGTCGGGGAGCTGTTTTTT.

This clonotype was observed at least ten times. The rearrangement uses TRBV5-1 and TRBJ2-7, with 14 bases aligning to TRBD2. With V trimmed by 4 bases and J by 4 bases, 10 bases remained unmatched. This CDR3 comprises 17 residues. Germline lookup yields CDR1 SGHRS and CDR2 YFSETQ. The CDR3 reads CASSPPGLAGASYEQYF. The CDR3 DNA reads TGCGCCAGCAGCCCCCCGGGACTAGCGGGAGCTTCGTACGAGCAGTACTTC.

This clonotype was seen repeatedly, ten times or more. The chain links TRBV9 to TRBJ2-7; D ambiguous. The CDR3 is 14 amino acids. The germline V and J ends were trimmed by 0 bases and 1 base, with 8 bases remaining between them. Germline V lookup: CDR1 SGDLS, CDR2 YYNGEE. The CDR3 DNA follows: TGTGCCAGCAGCGTAGGGCAGGTGTCCTACGAGCAGTACTTC. Encoded protein: CASSVGQVSYEQYF.

This clonotype was recorded a few times. The V call is TRBV25-1, the J call TRBJ2-7, with D perhaps TRBD1 (5 bases). Germline lookup yields CDR1 MGHDK and CDR2 SYGVNS. This CDR3 has 13 amino acids. The V end lost 6 bases, the J end lost 7 bases, and 16 bases lay between the germline ends. CDR3 coding DNA: TGTGCCAGCAGGTACGGCTTTAAGGGGGAGCAGTACTTC. Translation: CASRYGFKGEQYF.

The chain is built from TRBV25-1 and TRBJ2-3; the D gene could be TRBD1 or TRBD2 (5 bases each). Germline loops: CDR1 MGHDK, CDR2 SYGVNS. The V end was cut by 7 bases, the J end by 0 bases, with 11 bases between. This CDR3 region has 14 residues. The CDR3 DNA reads as TGTGCCAGCAAAGGGACCGTTAGCACAGATACGCAGTATTTT. It codes for CASKGTVSTDTQYF.

This clonotype was seen a handful of times. This chain joins TRBV5-1 and TRBJ1-2, with D possibly matching TRBD1 (5 bases). Trimming left V 4 bases short and J 3 bases short, with 16 bases between. There are 15 residues in the CDR3. Germline V lookup: CDR1 SGHRS, CDR2 YFSETQ. The CDR3, as DNA: TGCGCCAGCAGCCCCAGGAATCAGGGTGACTATGGCTACACCTTC. It encodes CASSPRNQGDYGYTF.

This clonotype was recorded at least ten times. The J gene is TRBJ2-1, the V gene TRBV9; TRBD2 matches at 10 bases. CDR1 is SGDLS, CDR2 YYNGEE, per germline. The V and J ends lost 6 bases and 4 bases, in that order; junction bases with no gene match: 19. The CDR3 loop spans 19 amino acids. CDR3 loop: CASKGAGDPLSGGYNEQFF. Here the CDR3 DNA reads TGTGCCAGCAAGGGGGCAGGGGACCCCCTTAGCGGGGGGTACAATGAGCAGTTCTTC.

The chain recombines TRBV10-3 with TRBJ2-2; no definite D call. Trimming removed 6 bases from V and 2 bases from J, with 13 bases in between. CDR3 length equals 15 residues. Germline CDR1 reads ENHRY; CDR2 reads SYGVKD. The CDR3 coding sequence is TGTGCCATCAGCAGATTTCTGACAAACACCGGGGAGCTGTTTTTT. It specifies CAISRFLTNTGELFF.

This clonotype has ten or more counts. The V call is TRBV12-3 or TRBV12-4, the J call TRBJ2-4; 7 nucleotides match TRBD2. Unmatched junction bases numbered 10, after V lost 9 bases and J lost 8 bases. This CDR3 comprises 13 residues. The CDR3 DNA is TGTGCCAGTTGGAGCGGGACGAGGGACATTCAGTACTTC. It encodes CASWSGTRDIQYF.

The CDR3 here is CASSLTQVGQTYEQYF. The CDR3 DNA sequence: TGTGCCAGCAGCCTGACCCAAGTGGGACAGACCTACGAGCAGTACTTC. V is TRBV4-2 and J is TRBJ2-7; 7 bases map to TRBD1. The CDR3 runs 16 residues. V shed 4 bases, J shed 2 bases, and the junction held 11 bases outside the gene matches. CDR1 LGHNA and CDR2 YNFKEQ come from the germline V gene.

The sample holds many counts of this clonotype. The rearrangement joins TRBV7-9 to TRBJ2-2; D is unclear. From germline, CDR1 is SEHNR and CDR2 FQNEAQ (reference sequence). CDR3 length equals 15 residues. Trimming removed 4 bases at V and 4 bases at J, with 13 bases between. CDR3 sequence (DNA): TGTGCCAGCAGCTACGAACTTCGGGCCACCGGGGAGCTGTTTTTT. This gives the protein CASSYELRATGELFF.

In its sample, this clonotype was seen many times. V is TRBV28 and J is TRBJ2-7; 7 bases agree with TRBD1. V was clipped by 4 bases and J by 3 bases; unmatched bases: 6. CDR1 is MDHEN, CDR2 SYDVKM, per germline. The CDR3 runs to 14 residues. As DNA, the CDR3 is TGTGCCAGCAGTTCGACCGGGACAGACTACGAGCAGTACTTC. As protein: CASSSTGTDYEQYF.

At least ten counts were recorded for this clonotype. This chain joins TRBV28 and TRBJ2-3; TRBD2 aligns across 13 bases. With V trimmed by 5 bases and J by 7 bases, 6 bases remained unmatched. In germline, CDR1 is MDHEN, CDR2 SYDVKM. The CDR3 has 15 amino acids. CDR3 sequence: CASSHRTSGGNTQYF. DNA of the CDR3: TGTGCCAGCAGTCACAGGACTAGCGGGGGAAATACGCAGTATTTT.